This TCR beta chain was retrieved from a study of cytomegalovirus exposure and HLA in healthy donors. This CDR3 region has 15 residues. The V gene's germline CDR1 is SGDLS and CDR2 YYNGEE. Trimming stripped 3 bases from V and 4 bases from J, with 14 bases between. Use of 60 Vbeta and 13 Jbeta primers characterized the PCR. Clones were sequenced by immunoSEQ multiplex PCR, and TCRdb holds only the in-frame ones, with some missing. The sample lists 100,000 or so clones; around 80% were seen once. The chain uses TRBV9 and TRBJ1-5; D is perhaps TRBD1 (5 bases). The TCR sequence derives from a middle-aged man in good health and CMV-seropositive. The sequencing input was PBMCs. This chain's CDR3 is CASSASGARNQPQHF. CDR3 DNA: TGTGCCAGCAGCGCCAGCGGGGCCAGGAATCAGCCCCAGCATTTT.